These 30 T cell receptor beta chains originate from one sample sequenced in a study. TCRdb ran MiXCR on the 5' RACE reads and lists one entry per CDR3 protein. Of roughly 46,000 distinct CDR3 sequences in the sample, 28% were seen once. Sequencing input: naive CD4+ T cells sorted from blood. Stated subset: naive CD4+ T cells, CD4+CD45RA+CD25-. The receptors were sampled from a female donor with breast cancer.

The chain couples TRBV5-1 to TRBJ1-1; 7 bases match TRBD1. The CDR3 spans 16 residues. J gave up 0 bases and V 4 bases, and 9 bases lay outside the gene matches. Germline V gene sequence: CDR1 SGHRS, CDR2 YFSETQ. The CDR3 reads CASSMDPGQLNTEAFF. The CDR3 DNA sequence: TGCGCCAGCAGCATGGACCCGGGACAGTTGAACACTGAAGCTTTCTTT.

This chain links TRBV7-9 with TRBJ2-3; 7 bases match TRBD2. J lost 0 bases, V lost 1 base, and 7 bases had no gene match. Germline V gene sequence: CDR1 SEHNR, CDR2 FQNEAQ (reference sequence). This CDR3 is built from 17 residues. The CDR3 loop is CASSLDPGRTSTDTQYF. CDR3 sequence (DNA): TGTGCCAGCAGCTTAGATCCCGGGAGGACGAGCACAGATACGCAGTATTTT.

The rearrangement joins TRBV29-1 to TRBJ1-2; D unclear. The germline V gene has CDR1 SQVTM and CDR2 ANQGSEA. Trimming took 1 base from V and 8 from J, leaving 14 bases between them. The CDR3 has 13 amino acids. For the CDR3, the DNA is TGCAGCGTTGAAGTTCGGAACCCAGGAGGCTACACCTTC. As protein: CSVEVRNPGGYTF.

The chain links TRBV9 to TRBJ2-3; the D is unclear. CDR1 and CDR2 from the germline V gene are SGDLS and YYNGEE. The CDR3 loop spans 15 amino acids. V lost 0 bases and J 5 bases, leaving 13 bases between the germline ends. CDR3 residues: CASSVVVGARDTQYF. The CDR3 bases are TGTGCCAGCAGCGTAGTTGTCGGCGCCCGAGATACGCAGTATTTT. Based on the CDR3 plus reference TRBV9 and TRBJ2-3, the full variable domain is DSGVTQTPKHLITATGQRVTLRCSPRSGDLSVYWYQQSLDQGLQFLIQYYNGEERAKGNILERFSAQQFPDLHSELNLSSLELGDSALYFCASSVVVGARDTQYFGPGTRLTVL.

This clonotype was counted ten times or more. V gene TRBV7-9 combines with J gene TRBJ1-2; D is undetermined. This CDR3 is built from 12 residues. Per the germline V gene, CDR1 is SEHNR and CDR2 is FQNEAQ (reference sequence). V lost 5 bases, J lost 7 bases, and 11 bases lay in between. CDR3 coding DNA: TGTGCCAGCAGCCTGGAGGGAAGTGGCTACACCTTC. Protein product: CASSLEGSGYTF.

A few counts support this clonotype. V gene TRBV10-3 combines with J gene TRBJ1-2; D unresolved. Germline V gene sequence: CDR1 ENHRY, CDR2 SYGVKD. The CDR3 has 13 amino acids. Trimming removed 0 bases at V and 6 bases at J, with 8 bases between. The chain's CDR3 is CAISESREDGYTF. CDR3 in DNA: TGTGCCATCAGTGAGTCGAGGGAGGATGGCTACACCTTC.

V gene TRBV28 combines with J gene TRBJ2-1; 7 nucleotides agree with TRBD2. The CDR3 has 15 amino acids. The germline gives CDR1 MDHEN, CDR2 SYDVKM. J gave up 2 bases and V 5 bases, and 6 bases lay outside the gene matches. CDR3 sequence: CASSPQLAAYNEQFF. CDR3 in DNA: TGTGCCAGCAGTCCCCAGCTAGCGGCCTACAATGAGCAGTTCTTC.

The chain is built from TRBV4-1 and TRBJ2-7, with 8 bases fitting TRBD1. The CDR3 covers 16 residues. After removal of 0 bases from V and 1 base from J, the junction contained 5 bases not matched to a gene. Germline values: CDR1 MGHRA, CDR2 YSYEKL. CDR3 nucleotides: TGCGCCAGCAGCCAAGATGTATGGGACAGGTCCTACGAGCAGTACTTC. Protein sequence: CASSQDVWDRSYEQYF.

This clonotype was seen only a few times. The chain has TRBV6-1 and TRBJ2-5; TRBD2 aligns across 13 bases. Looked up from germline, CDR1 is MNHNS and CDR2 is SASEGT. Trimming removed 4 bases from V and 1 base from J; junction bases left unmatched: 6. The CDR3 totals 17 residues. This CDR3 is CASSALGLAGTQETQYF. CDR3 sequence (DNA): TGTGCCAGCAGTGCCCTGGGACTAGCGGGGACCCAAGAGACCCAGTACTTC.

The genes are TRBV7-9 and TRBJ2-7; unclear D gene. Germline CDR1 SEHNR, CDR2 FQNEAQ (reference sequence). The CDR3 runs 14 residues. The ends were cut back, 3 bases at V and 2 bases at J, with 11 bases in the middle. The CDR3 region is CASSLDAPPYEQYF. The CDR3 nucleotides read TGTGCCAGCAGCTTGGACGCCCCCCCCTACGAGCAGTACTTC.

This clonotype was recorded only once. The CDR3 spells CASSTYIPTGLEAQYF. The CDR3 DNA reads as TGTGCCAGCAGCACCTACATACCCACAGGCTTGGAGGCCCAGTACTTC. The V gene is TRBV6-2 or TRBV6-3, the J gene TRBJ2-5, with D perhaps matching TRBD1 or TRBD2 (5 bases each). CDR1 MNHEY and CDR2 SVGEGT come from the germline V gene. Deletions cut 6 bases from V and 9 bases from J, with 26 bases between. This CDR3 is 16 amino acids long.

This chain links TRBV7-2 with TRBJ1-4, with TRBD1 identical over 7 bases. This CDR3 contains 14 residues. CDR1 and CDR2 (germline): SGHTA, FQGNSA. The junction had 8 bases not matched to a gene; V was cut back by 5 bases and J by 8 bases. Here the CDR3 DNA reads TGTGCCAGCAGCGAAGGGGGCTATCGAGAAAAACTGTTTTTT. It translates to CASSEGGYREKLFF.

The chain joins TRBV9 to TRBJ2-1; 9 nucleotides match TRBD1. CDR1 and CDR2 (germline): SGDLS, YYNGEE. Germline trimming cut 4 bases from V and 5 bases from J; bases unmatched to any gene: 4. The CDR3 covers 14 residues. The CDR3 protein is CASSIRTGDNEQFF. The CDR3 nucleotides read TGTGCCAGCAGCATTCGGACAGGGGACAATGAGCAGTTCTTC.

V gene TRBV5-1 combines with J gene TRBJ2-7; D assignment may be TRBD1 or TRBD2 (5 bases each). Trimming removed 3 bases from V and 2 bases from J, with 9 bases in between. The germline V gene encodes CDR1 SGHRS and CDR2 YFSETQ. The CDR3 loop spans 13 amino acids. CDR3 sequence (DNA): TGCGCCAGCAGCTCCGGGACCGCCTACGAGCAGTACTTC. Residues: CASSSGTAYEQYF.

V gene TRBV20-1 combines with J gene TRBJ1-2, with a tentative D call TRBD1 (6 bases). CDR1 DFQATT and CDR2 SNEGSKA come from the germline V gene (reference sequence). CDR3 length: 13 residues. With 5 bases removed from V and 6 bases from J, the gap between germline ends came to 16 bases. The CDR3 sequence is CSAERRDTHGYTF. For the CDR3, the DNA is TGCAGTGCTGAGAGGCGGGACACCCATGGCTACACCTTC.

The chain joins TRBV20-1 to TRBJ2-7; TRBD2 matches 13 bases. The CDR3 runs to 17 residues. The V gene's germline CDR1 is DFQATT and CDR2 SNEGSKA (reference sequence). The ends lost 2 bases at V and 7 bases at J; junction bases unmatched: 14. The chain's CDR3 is CSARNWRTSGGPEEQYF. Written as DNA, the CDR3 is TGCAGTGCTAGAAATTGGAGGACTAGCGGGGGCCCAGAGGAGCAGTACTTC.

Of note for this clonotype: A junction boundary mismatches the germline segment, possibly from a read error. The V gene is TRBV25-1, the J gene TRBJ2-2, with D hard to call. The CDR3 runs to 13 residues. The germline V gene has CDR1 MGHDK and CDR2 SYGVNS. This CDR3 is CANSDPSTGELFF. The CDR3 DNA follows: TGTGCCAACAGTGACCCAAGCACCGGGGAGCTGTTTTTT.

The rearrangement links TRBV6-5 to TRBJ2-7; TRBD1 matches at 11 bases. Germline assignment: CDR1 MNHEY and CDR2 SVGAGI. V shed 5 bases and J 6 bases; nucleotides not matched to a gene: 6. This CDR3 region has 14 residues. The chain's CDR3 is CASSPPGTGGEQYF. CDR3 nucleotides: TGTGCCAGCAGTCCCCCCGGGACAGGGGGCGAGCAGTACTTC.

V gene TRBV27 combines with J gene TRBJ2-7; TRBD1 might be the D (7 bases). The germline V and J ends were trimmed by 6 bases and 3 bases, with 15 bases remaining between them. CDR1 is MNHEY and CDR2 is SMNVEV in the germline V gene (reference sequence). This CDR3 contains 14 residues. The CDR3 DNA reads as TGTGCCAGCAGAAAGGAGGGGACAGTCTACGAGCAGTACTTC. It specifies CASRKEGTVYEQYF.

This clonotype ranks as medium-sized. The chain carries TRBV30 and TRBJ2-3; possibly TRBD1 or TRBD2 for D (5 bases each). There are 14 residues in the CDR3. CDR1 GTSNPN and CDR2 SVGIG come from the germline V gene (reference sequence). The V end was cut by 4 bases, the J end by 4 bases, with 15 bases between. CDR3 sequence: CAWISQGRADTQYF. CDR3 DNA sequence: TGTGCCTGGATCTCCCAGGGACGGGCAGATACGCAGTATTTT.

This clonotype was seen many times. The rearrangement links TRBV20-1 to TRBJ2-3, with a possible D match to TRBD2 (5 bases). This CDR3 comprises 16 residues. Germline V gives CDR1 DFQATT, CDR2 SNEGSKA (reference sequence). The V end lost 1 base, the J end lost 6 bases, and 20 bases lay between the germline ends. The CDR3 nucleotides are TGCAGTGCTAGAGCCGGCTATCCAAGAGGCGGGGATACGCAGTATTTT. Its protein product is CSARAGYPRGGDTQYF.

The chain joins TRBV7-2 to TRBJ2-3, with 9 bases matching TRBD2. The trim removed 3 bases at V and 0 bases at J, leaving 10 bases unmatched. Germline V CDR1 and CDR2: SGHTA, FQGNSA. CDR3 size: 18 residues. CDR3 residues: CASSFSSGGGYSTDTQYF. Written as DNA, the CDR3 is TGTGCCAGCAGCTTCAGTAGCGGGGGAGGCTATAGCACAGATACGCAGTATTTT.

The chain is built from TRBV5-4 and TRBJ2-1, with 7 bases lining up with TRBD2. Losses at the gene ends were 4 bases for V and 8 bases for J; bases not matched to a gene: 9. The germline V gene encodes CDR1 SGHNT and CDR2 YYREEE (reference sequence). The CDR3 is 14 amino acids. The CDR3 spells CASSRRDYPHEQFF. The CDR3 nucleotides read TGTGCCAGCAGCCGCCGGGACTACCCTCATGAGCAGTTCTTC.

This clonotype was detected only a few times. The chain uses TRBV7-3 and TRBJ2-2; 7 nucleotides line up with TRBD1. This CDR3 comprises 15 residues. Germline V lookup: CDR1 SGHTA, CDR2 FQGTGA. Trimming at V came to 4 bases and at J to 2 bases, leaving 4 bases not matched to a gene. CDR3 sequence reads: CASSSTGTNTGELFF. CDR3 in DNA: TGTGCCAGCAGCTCGACAGGGACAAACACCGGGGAGCTGTTTTTT.

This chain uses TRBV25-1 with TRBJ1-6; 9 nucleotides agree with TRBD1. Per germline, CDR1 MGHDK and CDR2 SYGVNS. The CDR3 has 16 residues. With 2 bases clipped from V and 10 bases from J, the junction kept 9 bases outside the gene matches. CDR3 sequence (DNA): TGTGCCAGCAGTGAACCGGGACAGGGAATTTTATCACCCCTCCACTTT. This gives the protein CASSEPGQGILSPLHF.

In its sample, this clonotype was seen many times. The CDR3 protein is CASSLEEGGGYTF. The CDR3, as DNA: TGCGCCAGCAGCTTGGAGGAGGGCGGTGGCTACACCTTC. V usage is TRBV5-1 and J usage is TRBJ1-2, with D uncertain. This CDR3 contains 13 residues. Germline-derived CDR1 and CDR2 are SGHRS and YFSETQ. Trimming left V 0 bases short and J 7 bases short, with 10 bases between.

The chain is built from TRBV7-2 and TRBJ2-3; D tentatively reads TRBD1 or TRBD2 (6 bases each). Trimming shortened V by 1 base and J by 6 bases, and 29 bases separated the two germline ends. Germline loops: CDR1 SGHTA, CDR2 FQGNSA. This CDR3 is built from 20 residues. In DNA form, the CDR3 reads TGTGCCAGCAGCTTAGTAAGGGGGGTTAGGCGGGACCCGAACGCTGATACGCAGTATTTT. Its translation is CASSLVRGVRRDPNADTQYF.

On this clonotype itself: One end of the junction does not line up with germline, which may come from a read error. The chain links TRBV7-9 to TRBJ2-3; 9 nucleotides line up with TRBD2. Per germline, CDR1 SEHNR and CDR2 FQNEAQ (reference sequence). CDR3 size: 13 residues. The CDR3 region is CASSPGLADTRYF. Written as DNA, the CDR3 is TGTGCCAGCAGCCCGGGACTAGCAGATACGCGGTATTTT.

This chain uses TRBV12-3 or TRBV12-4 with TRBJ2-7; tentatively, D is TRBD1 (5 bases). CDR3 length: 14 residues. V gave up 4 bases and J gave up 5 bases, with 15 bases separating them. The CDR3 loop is CASSSARTTDEQYF. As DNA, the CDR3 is TGTGCCAGCAGTTCGGCAAGGACAACCGACGAGCAGTACTTC.

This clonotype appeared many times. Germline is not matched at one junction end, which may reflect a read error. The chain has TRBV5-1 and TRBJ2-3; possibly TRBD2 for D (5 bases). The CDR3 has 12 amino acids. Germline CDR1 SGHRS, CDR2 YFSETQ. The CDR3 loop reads CASSLFGPFLAF. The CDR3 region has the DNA TGCGCCAGCAGCTTGTTTGGACCTTTTCTAGCTTTT.